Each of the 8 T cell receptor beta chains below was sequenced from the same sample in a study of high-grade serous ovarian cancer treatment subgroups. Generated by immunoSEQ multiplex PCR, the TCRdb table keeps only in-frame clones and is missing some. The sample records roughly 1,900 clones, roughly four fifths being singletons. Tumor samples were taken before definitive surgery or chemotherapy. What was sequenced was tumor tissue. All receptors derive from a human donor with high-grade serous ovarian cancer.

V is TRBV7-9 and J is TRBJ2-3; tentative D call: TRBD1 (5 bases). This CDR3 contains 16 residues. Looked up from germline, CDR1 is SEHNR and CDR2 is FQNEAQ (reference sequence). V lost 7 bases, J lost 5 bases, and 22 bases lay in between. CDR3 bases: TGTGCCAGCACCAACCCTACAGACGCTAGGGGAGATACGCAGTATTTT. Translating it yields CASTNPTDARGDTQYF. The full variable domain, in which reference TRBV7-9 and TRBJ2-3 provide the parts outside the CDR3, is DTGVSQNPRHKITKRGQNVTFRCDPISEHNRLYWYRQTLGQGPEFLTYFQNEAQLEKSRLLSDRFSAERPKGSFSTLEIQRTEQGDSAMYLCASTNPTDARGDTQYFGPGTRLTVL.

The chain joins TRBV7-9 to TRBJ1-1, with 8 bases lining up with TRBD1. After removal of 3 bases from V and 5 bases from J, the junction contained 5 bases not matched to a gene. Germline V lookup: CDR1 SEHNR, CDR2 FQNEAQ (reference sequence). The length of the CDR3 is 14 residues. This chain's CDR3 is CASSFQGAITEAFF. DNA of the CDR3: TGTGCCAGCAGCTTCCAGGGGGCGATAACTGAAGCTTTCTTT.

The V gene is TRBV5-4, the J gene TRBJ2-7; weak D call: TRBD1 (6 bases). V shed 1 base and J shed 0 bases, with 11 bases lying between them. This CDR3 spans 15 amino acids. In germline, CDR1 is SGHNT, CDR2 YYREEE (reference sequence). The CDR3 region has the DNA TGTGCCAGCAGCTTGTCCACAGGGTTCTCCTACGAGCAGTACTTC. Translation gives CASSLSTGFSYEQYF.

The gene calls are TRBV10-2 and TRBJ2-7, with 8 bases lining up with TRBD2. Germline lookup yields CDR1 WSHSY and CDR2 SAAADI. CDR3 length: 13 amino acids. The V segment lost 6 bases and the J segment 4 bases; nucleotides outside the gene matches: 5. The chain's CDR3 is CASRDTSGYEQYF. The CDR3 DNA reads TGCGCCAGCAGGGATACTAGCGGTTACGAGCAGTACTTC.

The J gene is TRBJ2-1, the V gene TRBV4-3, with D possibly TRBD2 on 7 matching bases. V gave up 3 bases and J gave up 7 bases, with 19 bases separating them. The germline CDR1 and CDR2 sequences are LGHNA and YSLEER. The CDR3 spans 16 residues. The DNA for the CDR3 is TGCGCCAGCAGCCATTCTGATGGCGGGGGCGGGAATGAGCAGTTCTTC. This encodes CASSHSDGGGGNEQFF.

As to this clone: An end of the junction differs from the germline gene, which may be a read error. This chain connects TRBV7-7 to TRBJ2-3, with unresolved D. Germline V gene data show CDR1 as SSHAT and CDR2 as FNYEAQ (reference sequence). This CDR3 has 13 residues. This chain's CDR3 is CASSASHTDTQYF. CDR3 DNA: TGTGCTAGCAGCGCCTCACACACAGATACGCAGTATTTT.

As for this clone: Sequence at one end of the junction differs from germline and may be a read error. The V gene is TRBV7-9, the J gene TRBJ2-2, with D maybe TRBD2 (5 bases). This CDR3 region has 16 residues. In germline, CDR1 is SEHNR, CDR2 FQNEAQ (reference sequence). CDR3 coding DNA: TGTGCCAGCAGCCGGGAAGGATGGGGAGACCCCGGGAAGCTGTTTTTT. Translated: CASSREGWGDPGKLFF.

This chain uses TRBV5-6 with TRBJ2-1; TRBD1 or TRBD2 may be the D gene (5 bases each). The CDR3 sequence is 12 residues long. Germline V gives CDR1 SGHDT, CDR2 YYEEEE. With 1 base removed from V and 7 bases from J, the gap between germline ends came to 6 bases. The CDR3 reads CASSLWGNEQFF. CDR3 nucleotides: TGTGCCAGCAGCTTGTGGGGGAATGAGCAGTTCTTC.